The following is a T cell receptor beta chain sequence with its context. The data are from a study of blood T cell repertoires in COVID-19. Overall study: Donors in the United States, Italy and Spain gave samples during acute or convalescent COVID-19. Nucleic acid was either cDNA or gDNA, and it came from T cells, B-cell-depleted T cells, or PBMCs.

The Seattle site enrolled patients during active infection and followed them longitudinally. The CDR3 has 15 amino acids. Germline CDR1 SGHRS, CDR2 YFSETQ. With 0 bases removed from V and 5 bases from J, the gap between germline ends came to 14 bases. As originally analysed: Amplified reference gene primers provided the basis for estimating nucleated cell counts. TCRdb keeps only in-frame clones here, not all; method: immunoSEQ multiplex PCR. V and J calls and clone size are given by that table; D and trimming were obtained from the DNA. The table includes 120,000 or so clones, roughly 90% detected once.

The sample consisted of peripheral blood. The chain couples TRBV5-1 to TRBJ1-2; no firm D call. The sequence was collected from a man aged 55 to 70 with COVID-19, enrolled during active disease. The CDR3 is CASSLGGHGGYGYTF. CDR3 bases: TGCGCCAGCAGCTTGGGAGGCCACGGAGGTTATGGCTACACCTTC. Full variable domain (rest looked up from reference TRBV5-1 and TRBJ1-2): KAGVTQTPRYLIKTRGQQVTLSCSPISGHRSVSWYQQTPGQGLQFLFEYFSETQRNKGNFPGRFSGRQFSNSRSEMNVSTLELGDSALYLCASSLGGHGGYGYTFGSGTRLTVV.